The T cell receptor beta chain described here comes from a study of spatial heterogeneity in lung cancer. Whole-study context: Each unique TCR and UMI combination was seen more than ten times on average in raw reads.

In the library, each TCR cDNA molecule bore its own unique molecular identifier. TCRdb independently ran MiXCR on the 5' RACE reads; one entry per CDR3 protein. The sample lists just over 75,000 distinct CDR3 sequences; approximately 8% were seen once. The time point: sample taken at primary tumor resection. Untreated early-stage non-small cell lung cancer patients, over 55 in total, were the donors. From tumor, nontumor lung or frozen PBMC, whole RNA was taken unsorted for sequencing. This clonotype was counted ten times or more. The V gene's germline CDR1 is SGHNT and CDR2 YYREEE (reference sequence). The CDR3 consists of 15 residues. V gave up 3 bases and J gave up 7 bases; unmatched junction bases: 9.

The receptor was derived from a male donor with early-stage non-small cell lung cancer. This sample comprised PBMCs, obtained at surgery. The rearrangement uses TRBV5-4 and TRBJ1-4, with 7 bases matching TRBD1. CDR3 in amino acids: CASSSPGGDSEKLFF. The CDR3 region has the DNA TGTGCCAGCAGCTCCCCCGGGGGGGACAGTGAAAAACTGTTTTTT.